These 30 T cell receptor beta chains came from one sample sequenced in a study of shared T cell receptors in the human thymus. The method was immunoSEQ multiplex PCR; TCRdb's version includes in-frame clones alone and lacks a portion of them. The sample holds about 610,000 clones, around 89% seen once. These data were likewise used in another study, on human thymus T cells.

Material for sequencing was thymocytes. These TCRs come from a boy in the first two years of life with a congenital heart defect.

V and J are TRBV5-6 and TRBJ2-5; D may be TRBD2 (6 bases). Germline CDR1 and CDR2: SGHDT and YYEEEE. This CDR3 contains 12 residues. V was clipped by 0 bases and J by 11 bases, with 11 bases between them. Written as DNA, the CDR3 is TGTGCCAGCAGCTTGGTGGGCGGGGTGCAGTACTTC. Residues: CASSLVGGVQYF.

The rearrangement joins TRBV21-1 to TRBJ2-7; the table's D gene call, TRBD2, was not cross checked with the DNA. TRBV21-1 is designated a pseudogene. The CDR3 is 14 amino acids. The CDR3 protein is CASSKLAGAYEQYF. As DNA, the CDR3 is TGTGCCAGCAGCAAACTAGCGGGAGCCTACGAGCAGTACTTC.

V usage is TRBV29-1 and J usage is TRBJ2-1; the match to TRBD1 covers 9 bases. J gave up 1 base and V 6 bases, and 7 bases lay outside the gene matches. The CDR3 contains 15 residues. Germline CDR1 SQVTM, CDR2 ANQGSEA. CDR3 protein: CSVGPDRGSYNEQFF. As DNA, the CDR3 is TGCAGCGTCGGACCTGACAGGGGGTCCTACAATGAGCAGTTCTTC.

V usage is TRBV4-2 and J usage is TRBJ2-3, with 9 bases matching TRBD2. V lost 5 bases and J lost 1; bases outside the gene matches: 7. The CDR3 runs to 16 residues. From germline, CDR1 is LGHNA and CDR2 YNFKEQ. CDR3 in amino acids: CASSGQREEGTDTQYF. CDR3 nucleotides: TGTGCCAGCAGCGGGCAGCGGGAGGAGGGCACAGATACGCAGTATTTT.

This rearrangement joins TRBV27 to TRBJ2-1; 13 bases match TRBD2. The trim removed 4 bases at V and 6 bases at J, leaving 9 bases unmatched. Germline V gives CDR1 MNHEY, CDR2 SMNVEV (reference sequence). This CDR3 region has 17 residues. The CDR3 sequence: CASSSPSLAGGRNEQFF. In DNA form, the CDR3 reads TGTGCCAGCAGTTCCCCCTCACTAGCGGGAGGGCGCAATGAGCAGTTCTTC.

The chain combines TRBV28 with TRBJ2-7; unclear D gene. The CDR3 has 16 amino acids. Germline CDR1 reads MDHEN; CDR2 reads SYDVKM. V was trimmed by 4 bases and J by 2 bases, leaving 18 bases between them. CDR3 nucleotide sequence: TGTGCCAGCAGTTCACCTCGTGAGGAGTTCACCTACGAGCAGTACTTC. Translating gives CASSSPREEFTYEQYF. Using reference TRBV28 and TRBJ2-7 for the parts outside the CDR3, the full variable domain is DVKVTQSSRYLVKRTGEKVFLECVQDMDHENMFWYRQDPGLGLRLIYFSYDVKMKEKGDIPEGYSVSREKKERFSLILESASTNQTSMYLCASSSPREEFTYEQYFGPGTRLTVT.

The chain joins TRBV4-2 to TRBJ2-1, with unresolved D. Per the germline V gene, CDR1 is LGHNA and CDR2 is YNFKEQ. This CDR3 region has 15 residues. With 1 base removed from V and 0 bases from J, the gap between germline ends came to 7 bases. The chain's CDR3 is CASSQAQVSYNEQFF. The CDR3 nucleotides read TGTGCCAGCAGCCAAGCGCAGGTCTCCTACAATGAGCAGTTCTTC.

The gene calls are TRBV7-6 and TRBJ2-1, with 13 bases aligning to TRBD2. The germline gives CDR1 SGHVS, CDR2 FNYEAQ. The CDR3 has 19 residues. Trimming at V came to 5 bases and at J to 1 base, leaving 11 bases not matched to a gene. CDR3 nucleotide sequence: TGTGCCAGCAGCCGGAGGAAACTAGCGGGAGGGTTGTCCTACAATGAGCAGTTCTTC. It is translated as CASSRRKLAGGLSYNEQFF. Drawing the rest from reference TRBV7-6 and TRBJ2-1, the complete variable domain is GAGVSQSPRYKVTKRGQDVALRCDPISGHVSLYWYRQALGQGPEFLTYFNYEAQQDKSGLPNDRFSAERPEGSISTLTIQRTEQRDSAMYRCASSRRKLAGGLSYNEQFFGPGTRLTVL.

This chain uses TRBV18 with TRBJ2-7; 7 bases are a match to TRBD1. Germline values: CDR1 KGHSH, CDR2 LQKENI. CDR3 length: 13 amino acids. V shed 3 bases, J shed 6 bases, and the junction held 5 bases outside the gene matches. In DNA, the CDR3 is TGTGCCAGCTCACCTCTGACAGGGCCCGAGCAGTACTTC. It specifies CASSPLTGPEQYF.

This chain connects TRBV15 to TRBJ2-3; 12 bases match TRBD2. The junction had 1 base not matched to a gene; V was cut back by 3 bases and J by 6 bases. This CDR3 region has 14 residues. Germline CDR1 LNHNV, CDR2 YYDKDF (reference sequence). In DNA, the CDR3 is TGTGCCACCAGCAGGACTAGCGGGAGCGATACGCAGTATTTT. Its translation: CATSRTSGSDTQYF.

CDR3 DNA sequence: TGTGCCAGCAGGAATGGGACAGGAATTCCCGGGAGCTCTGGAAACACCATATATTTT. Amino acids: CASRNGTGIPGSSGNTIYF. This chain uses TRBV27 with TRBJ1-3; 8 bases map to TRBD1. Germline CDR1 and CDR2: MNHEY and SMNVEV (reference sequence). The length of the CDR3 is 19 residues. V shed 6 bases and J 0 bases; nucleotides not matched to a gene: 16.

This clone appeared a single time. The chain joins TRBV19 to TRBJ1-5, with D possibly TRBD1 on 6 matching bases. Germline V gives CDR1 LNHDA, CDR2 SQIVND (reference sequence). This CDR3 has 16 residues. V lost 7 bases to trimming and J lost 5 bases, with 21 bases between them. In DNA form, the CDR3 reads TGTGCCAGTAAAAAAAACGGAGGCAGGGGATATCAGCCCCAGCATTTT. Translating it yields CASKKNGGRGYQPQHF.

The chain recombines TRBV7-3 with TRBJ2-3, with D possibly being TRBD2 (5 bases). V gave up 5 bases and J gave up 5 bases, with 20 bases separating them. Germline CDR1 reads SGHTA; CDR2 reads FQGTGA. CDR3 length: 16 amino acids. The CDR3 loop reads CASSRSPGMQKDTQYF. The DNA of the CDR3 is TGTGCCAGCAGCCGGAGTCCGGGGATGCAAAAAGATACGCAGTATTTT.

Only a few counts were recorded for this clone. The chain carries TRBV27 and TRBJ2-7; the match to TRBD2 covers 8 bases. The junction had 11 bases not matched to a gene; V was cut back by 5 bases and J by 5 bases. CDR1 and CDR2 (germline): MNHEY, SMNVEV (reference sequence). The CDR3 runs 15 residues. CDR3 sequence: CASSPPGLDGNEQYF. CDR3 nucleotide sequence: TGTGCCAGCAGTCCCCCGGGACTAGACGGAAACGAGCAGTACTTC.

This chain joins TRBV14 and TRBJ2-7; possibly TRBD2 for D (5 bases). CDR1 SGHDN and CDR2 FVKESK come from the germline V gene. The V end lost 6 bases, the J end lost 3 bases, and 12 bases lay between the germline ends. The CDR3 runs to 13 residues. This CDR3 reads CASRGREHYEQYF. The CDR3 bases are TGTGCCAGCAGGGGCCGGGAACACTACGAGCAGTACTTC.

The chain has TRBV15 and TRBJ2-1; 10 bases line up with TRBD1. CDR1 is LNHNV and CDR2 is YYDKDF in the germline V gene (reference sequence). V gave up 4 bases and J gave up 0 bases; unmatched junction bases: 12. This CDR3 contains 19 residues. CDR3 coding DNA: TGTGCCACCAGCACCTCCGGGACAGGGGACCTACCCTCCTACAATGAGCAGTTCTTC. It codes for CATSTSGTGDLPSYNEQFF.

This chain joins TRBV9 and TRBJ2-2; D remains unclear. V shed 3 bases and J shed 4 bases, with 4 bases lying between them. Germline CDR1 is SGDLS and CDR2 is YYNGEE. The CDR3 extends over 12 amino acids. CDR3 nucleotides: TGTGCCAGCAGCGCAATCACCGGGGAGCTGTTTTTT. This sequence encodes CASSAITGELFF.

This sequence joins TRBV21-1 and TRBJ1-2; no check of the table's D call, TRBD1, against the DNA was made. TRBV21-1 is classified as a pseudogene. The CDR3 runs to 15 residues. Here the CDR3 reads CASSRPTGRNYGYTF. The CDR3 bases are TGTGCCAGCAGCAGACCGACAGGGAGGAACTATGGCTACACCTTC.

This clone was seen more than once but under ten times. In nucleotides, the CDR3 is TGTGCCATCGGGACACATTCTAACTATGGCTACACCTTC. Amino acids: CAIGTHSNYGYTF. The chain employs TRBV10-3 and TRBJ1-2, with a possible D match to TRBD1 (6 bases). V was trimmed by 8 bases and J by 0 bases, leaving 10 bases between them. The CDR3 loop spans 13 amino acids. Germline V gene lookup returns CDR1 ENHRY and CDR2 SYGVKD.

J is TRBJ2-7 and V is TRBV14, with a tentative D call TRBD1 (6 bases). The CDR3 is 13 amino acids. Germline lookup yields CDR1 SGHDN and CDR2 FVKESK. V was trimmed by 4 bases and J by 5 bases, leaving 12 bases between them. CDR3 region: CASSRTGTHEQYF. The CDR3 bases are TGTGCCAGCAGCCGTACAGGGACCCACGAGCAGTACTTC.

The chain is built from TRBV7-9 and TRBJ2-3; weak D call: TRBD1 (6 bases). CDR1 is SEHNR, CDR2 FQNEAQ, per germline (reference sequence). Trimming took off 0 bases at V and 0 bases at J, with 19 bases between the two ends. The CDR3 runs 19 residues. DNA of the CDR3: TGTGCCAGCAGCTTAGCCCTACGGACAGTTTTCCCTAGCACAGATACGCAGTATTTT. The encoded protein is CASSLALRTVFPSTDTQYF.

J is TRBJ1-2 and V is TRBV15; D gene ambiguous. CDR3 length: 16 amino acids. Germline values: CDR1 LNHNV, CDR2 YYDKDF (reference sequence). V lost 0 bases and J 1 base, leaving 12 bases between the germline ends. CDR3 sequence: CATSRDPRCNNYGYTF. Here the CDR3 DNA reads TGTGCCACCAGCAGAGACCCACGGTGTAATAACTATGGCTACACCTTC.

The chain couples TRBV15 to TRBJ1-5, with a possible D match to TRBD1 (6 bases). Germline lookup yields CDR1 LNHNV and CDR2 YYDKDF (reference sequence). The CDR3 loop spans 17 amino acids. V was pared by 5 bases and J by 2 bases, with 19 bases between. CDR3 sequence reads: CATSGQGGGAGNQPQHF. For the CDR3, the DNA is TGTGCCACCAGCGGGCAAGGCGGGGGGGCAGGCAATCAGCCCCAGCATTTT. The entire variable domain, with the rest obtained from reference TRBV15 and TRBJ1-5, is as follows: DAMVIQNPRYQVTQFGKPVTLSCSQTLNHNVMYWYQQKSSQAPKLLFHYYDKDFNNEADTPDNFQSRRPNTSFCFLDIRSPGLGDTAMYLCATSGQGGGAGNQPQHFGDGTRLSIL.

The rearrangement uses TRBV27 and TRBJ2-1, with D perhaps TRBD2 (6 bases). This CDR3 has 14 amino acids. V was clipped by 2 bases and J by 8 bases, with 13 bases between them. Germline assignment: CDR1 MNHEY and CDR2 SMNVEV (reference sequence). The CDR3 region is CASSLVGGVDEQFF. DNA for the CDR3: TGTGCCAGCAGTTTAGTGGGAGGAGTGGATGAGCAGTTCTTC.

The rearrangement uses TRBV14 and TRBJ2-1; 7 bases agree with TRBD1. V shed 3 bases, J shed 4 bases, and the junction held 6 bases outside the gene matches. Germline V gene data show CDR1 as SGHDN and CDR2 as FVKESK. The CDR3 consists of 15 residues. CDR3 in amino acids: CASSHTGTEYNEQFF. The CDR3 DNA reads as TGTGCCAGCAGCCACACCGGGACAGAGTACAATGAGCAGTTCTTC. The full variable domain, completed using reference TRBV14 and TRBJ2-1, is EAGVTQFPSHSVIEKGQTVTLRCDPISGHDNLYWYRRVMGKEIKFLLHFVKESKQDESGMPNNRFLAERTGGTYSTLKVQPAELEDSGVYFCASSHTGTEYNEQFFGPGTRLTVL.

This chain uses TRBV5-4 with TRBJ2-1; D ambiguous. CDR1 and CDR2 from the germline V gene are SGHNT and YYREEE (reference sequence). V dropped 2 bases and J dropped 0 bases, with 9 bases sitting between them. The CDR3 contains 15 residues. Written as DNA, the CDR3 is TGTGCCAGCAGCTTCCCCAAGAGCTCCTACAATGAGCAGTTCTTC. Protein: CASSFPKSSYNEQFF.

The chain is built from TRBV29-1 and TRBJ2-7; a weak D match, TRBD1 (6 bases). There are 14 residues in the CDR3. The germline V and J ends were trimmed by 4 bases and 5 bases, with 18 bases remaining between them. Germline V lookup: CDR1 SQVTM, CDR2 ANQGSEA. CDR3 amino acids: CSVGNPGTNHEQYF. CDR3 nucleotide sequence: TGCAGCGTTGGCAACCCTGGGACAAACCACGAGCAGTACTTC.

The V and J genes are TRBV27 and TRBJ2-2; 8 positions agree with TRBD2. The CDR3 has 15 amino acids. V lost 5 bases to trimming and J lost 6 bases; unmatched junction nucleotides: 8. Germline CDR1 reads MNHEY; CDR2 reads SMNVEV (reference sequence). In DNA form, the CDR3 reads TGTGCCAGCAGTGCGCCGGGACTAGGTCCCGGGGAGCTGTTTTTT. Translated: CASSAPGLGPGELFF.

The chain is built from TRBV7-9 and TRBJ2-5, with a tentative D call TRBD2 (8 bases). Germline values: CDR1 SEHNR, CDR2 FQNEAQ (reference sequence). The V end lost 5 bases, the J end lost 2 bases, and 21 bases lay between the germline ends. The CDR3 is 17 amino acids. CDR3 in DNA: TGTGCCAGCAGCCGGAGGGGGCGGGAGGCGGGGCAAGAGACCCAGTACTTC. Its translation is CASSRRGREAGQETQYF.

The V and J genes are TRBV2 and TRBJ2-7; 12 nucleotides agree with TRBD2. Trimming removed 6 bases from V and 4 bases from J; junction bases left unmatched: 10. The CDR3 has 16 amino acids. Germline V lookup: CDR1 SNHLY, CDR2 FYNNEI. The CDR3 loop is CASSLPSGRASYEQYF. DNA of the CDR3: TGTGCCAGCAGCCTACCTAGCGGGAGGGCCTCTTACGAGCAGTACTTC.